Listed here are 21 T cell receptor beta chains from one sample, sequenced in a study of shared clonotypes between healthy human individuals. Using immunoSEQ multiplex PCR, the repertoire was profiled, and TCRdb retains in-frame clones only, with some absent. The sample consists of roughly 450,000 clones, about four fifths of them appearing once. Sample: PBMCs. The receptors were gathered from a woman aged 40 to 50 in good health. Some clones in this sample may be carry-over from other donors' samples.

This clone was detected once. The J gene is TRBJ2-5, the V gene TRBV27, with 7 bases identical to TRBD2. Trimming cost V 6 bases and J 5 bases; bases outside gene matches: 6. The CDR3 totals 13 residues. Per the germline V gene, CDR1 is MNHEY and CDR2 is SMNVEV (reference sequence). This CDR3 reads CASRLGGSETQYF. The CDR3 DNA is TGTGCCAGCAGACTGGGAGGGAGCGAGACCCAGTACTTC.

This clone was detected a few times. This chain links TRBV11-2 with TRBJ1-1; D gene uncertain. V shed 5 bases and J shed 7 bases, with 11 bases lying between them. Germline CDR1 is SGHAT and CDR2 is FQNNGV. CDR3 length equals 12 residues. This chain's CDR3 is CASSNLGYEAFF. In DNA, the CDR3 is TGTGCCAGCAGCAACTTGGGGTATGAAGCTTTCTTT.

This chain links TRBV7-2 with TRBJ2-1, with TRBD1 matching over 12 bases. Germline values: CDR1 SGHTA, CDR2 FQGNSA. The J segment lost 15 bases and the V segment lost 5 bases, leaving 14 bases of the junction unmatched. CDR3 length: 15 residues. The DNA for the CDR3 is TGTGCCAGCAGCCCCTGGGACAGGGGGCGCCAGATCGGGTTCTTC. It yields the protein CASSPWDRGRQIGFF. Based on the CDR3 plus reference TRBV7-2 and TRBJ2-1, the full variable domain is GAGVSQSPSNKVTEKGKDVELRCDPISGHTALYWYRQSLGQGLEFLIYFQGNSAPDKSGLPSDRFSAERTGGSVSTLTIQRTQQEDSAVYLCASSPWDRGRQIGFFGPGTRLTVL.

V gene TRBV4-1 combines with J gene TRBJ2-1, with D unresolved. V lost 3 bases and J 6 bases, leaving 6 bases between the germline ends. The V gene's germline CDR1 is MGHRA and CDR2 YSYEKL. The CDR3 loop spans 12 amino acids. The CDR3, as DNA: TGCGCCAGCAGCCAGGGCCCCAATGAGCAGTTCTTC. Translating gives CASSQGPNEQFF.

Turning to this clone: This may be a read error: a much more frequent sequence differs by one nucleotide. In the same sample, other DNA sequences code for this CDR3. V gene TRBV7-3 combines with J gene TRBJ1-1; D is perhaps TRBD1 (5 bases). This CDR3 has 13 amino acids. Germline V lookup: CDR1 SGHTA, CDR2 FQGTGA. CDR3 nucleotide sequence: TGTGCCAGCAGCTTAAACAGGAACACTGAGGCTTTCTTT. This codes for CASSLNRNTEAFF.

The rearrangement links TRBV7-2 to TRBJ2-2; D not resolved. The V gene's germline CDR1 is SGHTA and CDR2 FQGNSA. The CDR3 consists of 14 residues. V was shortened by 2 bases and J by 4 bases, with 8 bases between the two germline ends. CDR3 DNA sequence: TGTGCCAGCAGCTTACAACAGACCACCGGGGAGCTGTTTTTT. This encodes CASSLQQTTGELFF.

This clone was found many times. The V and J genes are TRBV10-3 and TRBJ2-2; TRBD1 agrees at 9 bases. The germline V gene encodes CDR1 ENHRY and CDR2 SYGVKD. V lost 6 bases and J lost 7; bases outside the gene matches: 6. The length of the CDR3 is 14 residues. CDR3 in DNA: TGTGCCATCAGGGGACAGGGAAAGGGCGGGGAGCTGTTTTTT. It specifies CAIRGQGKGGELFF.

The rearrangement links TRBV6-5 to TRBJ2-5, with 8 bases that match TRBD2. V dropped 3 bases and J dropped 4; count of bases not matched to a gene: 10. The germline V gene has CDR1 MNHEY and CDR2 SVGAGI. CDR3 length: 16 amino acids. The CDR3 here is CASSYRGGAGGETQYF. DNA of the CDR3: TGTGCCAGCAGTTATCGGGGGGGCGCGGGAGGAGAGACCCAGTACTTC.

The chain couples TRBV7-9 to TRBJ2-7; unclear D gene. Germline loops: CDR1 SEHNR, CDR2 FQNEAQ (reference sequence). The V gene lost 1 base and the J gene lost 3 bases, with 4 bases spanning the gap. The CDR3 spans 12 residues. CDR3: CASSLDYYEQYF. The CDR3 DNA reads TGTGCCAGCAGCTTAGACTACTACGAGCAGTACTTC. The variable domain in full, completed from reference TRBV7-9 and TRBJ2-7, reads DTGVSQNPRHKITKRGQNVTFRCDPISEHNRLYWYRQTLGQGPEFLTYFQNEAQLEKSRLLSDRFSAERPKGSFSTLEIQRTEQGDSAMYLCASSLDYYEQYFGPGTRLTVT.

This clone has only a few counts. This CDR3 is also generated by other DNA sequences in the sample. As DNA, the CDR3 is TGTGCCAGCTCACCTGGGACAGGGGGCTACGAGCAGTACTTC. Protein sequence: CASSPGTGGYEQYF. The chain couples TRBV18 to TRBJ2-7; 11 bases fit TRBD1. Germline V gene sequence: CDR1 KGHSH, CDR2 LQKENI. The junction had 1 base not matched to a gene; V was cut back by 3 bases and J by 3 bases. The CDR3 is made up of 14 amino acids.

The V gene is TRBV10-3, the J gene TRBJ1-4, with D unresolved. The germline V gene has CDR1 ENHRY and CDR2 SYGVKD. CDR3 length: 11 residues. V was trimmed by 3 bases and J by 5 bases, leaving 1 base between them. DNA for the CDR3: TGTGCCATCAGTGAAAATGAAAAACTGTTTTTT. Protein sequence: CAISENEKLFF.

The V call is TRBV27, the J call TRBJ2-1; 8 bases are a match to TRBD2. V shed 5 bases, J shed 0 bases, and the junction held 9 bases outside the gene matches. CDR1 is MNHEY and CDR2 is SMNVEV in the germline V gene (reference sequence). The CDR3 loop spans 17 amino acids. DNA for the CDR3: TGTGCCAGCAGTAGATTAGCGGGAAAAAGCTCCTACAATGAGCAGTTCTTC. It encodes CASSRLAGKSSYNEQFF.

This clone has at least ten counts. The chain couples TRBV15 to TRBJ1-2; the D is unclear. Germline CDR1 LNHNV, CDR2 YYDKDF (reference sequence). CDR3 length: 12 amino acids. Trimming shortened V by 1 base and J by 2 bases, and 2 bases separated the two germline ends. The CDR3 DNA sequence: TGTGCCACCAGCAGAGGGAACTATGGCTACACCTTC. This encodes CATSRGNYGYTF.

Notes on this clone: At one boundary the junction diverges from the germline segment, which might be a read error. Other DNA sequences in this specimen translate into the identical CDR3. The chain carries TRBV7-7 and TRBJ2-2, with D unclear. The germline CDR1 and CDR2 sequences are SSHAT and FNYEAQ (reference sequence). This CDR3 has 15 residues. CDR3 sequence: CASSLRAANTGELFF. Written as DNA, the CDR3 is TGTGCTAGCAGCCTCCGGGCAGCGAACACCGGGGAGCTGTTTTTT.

V is TRBV15 and J is TRBJ2-3; D is undetermined. V lost 1 base to trimming and J lost 4 bases, with 12 bases between them. Germline lookup yields CDR1 LNHNV and CDR2 YYDKDF (reference sequence). The CDR3 has 15 amino acids. CDR3 DNA: TGTGCCACCAGCAGAGTCGTCGGGCTGTCAGATACGCAGTATTTT. It encodes CATSRVVGLSDTQYF.

This chain joins TRBV5-1 and TRBJ2-6; a weak D match, TRBD1 (6 bases). This CDR3 is built from 18 residues. Germline V gene data show CDR1 as SGHRS and CDR2 as YFSETQ. V lost 0 bases to trimming and J lost 2 bases, with 15 bases between them. In DNA, the CDR3 is TGCGCCAGCAGCTTGGTTGAGGGGGAAGGAGCTGGGGCCAACGTCCTGACTTTC. It is translated as CASSLVEGEGAGANVLTF.

The chain recombines TRBV13 with TRBJ2-5; D unresolved. There are 14 residues in the CDR3. Trimming left V 3 bases short and J 4 bases short, with 12 bases between. Germline V gives CDR1 PRHDT, CDR2 FYEKMQ (reference sequence). CDR3 in DNA: TGTGCCAGCAGCTTGGGTGGATTGGGAGAGACCCAGTACTTC. This gives the protein CASSLGGLGETQYF.

Concerning this clone: Germline and junction disagree at one end, which may indicate a read error. V gene TRBV7-7 combines with J gene TRBJ2-1, with 7 bases identical to TRBD2. This CDR3 is 14 amino acids long. Germline-derived CDR1 and CDR2 are SSHAT and FNYEAQ (reference sequence). In DNA form, the CDR3 reads TGTGCTAGCAGCTTAGCTGGGAGGGGATATGAGCAGTTCTTC. It specifies CASSLAGRGYEQFF.

This clone was recorded only once. The chain joins TRBV6-1 to TRBJ1-2; D unresolved. V lost 6 bases to trimming and J lost 8 bases, with 10 bases between them. Per the germline V gene, CDR1 is MNHNS and CDR2 is SASEGT. The CDR3 consists of 11 residues. CDR3 DNA sequence: TGTGCCAGCAGCGCCAGGATGGGCTACACCTTC. Translated: CASSARMGYTF.

CDR3 sequence (DNA): TGTGCCAGCAGCTTTCTTAGGGGGCGGGATGAAAATCAGCCCCAGCATTTT. This codes for CASSFLRGRDENQPQHF. The chain carries TRBV7-9 and TRBJ1-5, with 7 bases matching TRBD1. The CDR3 runs 17 residues. J gave up 4 bases and V 3 bases, and 12 bases lay outside the gene matches. The V gene's germline CDR1 is SEHNR and CDR2 FQNEAQ (reference sequence).

The chain employs TRBV6-4 and TRBJ2-3, with 10 bases fitting TRBD2. The CDR3 sequence is 15 residues long. Germline V gives CDR1 MRHNA, CDR2 SNTAGT. V was clipped by 4 bases and J by 3 bases; unmatched bases: 4. The CDR3 bases are TGTGCCAGCAGTGCAGGACTAGCGGATACAGATACGCAGTATTTT. This sequence encodes CASSAGLADTDTQYF.